This T cell receptor (beta chain) was obtained from a study of blood T cell repertoires in COVID-19. Study-wide context: PBMCs, B-cell-depleted T cells, or T cells were the source of the cDNA or gDNA that made up the material.

The CDR3 has 19 residues. Germline-derived CDR1 and CDR2 are MNHEY and SMNVEV (reference sequence). With V trimmed by 2 bases and J by 0 bases, 11 bases remained unmatched. The Seattle patients joined while their infection was active and were tracked longitudinally afterward. Per the original data handling: By means of reference gene primer amplification, nucleated cell counts were estimated. Only in-frame clones appear in the TCRdb table, and some are missing; sequencing was by immunoSEQ multiplex PCR. The V and J calls and clone size were taken over from that table, and D and trimming were inferred from the DNA. The sample comprises some 62,000 clones, around 87% of which are singletons, and roughly 18% rests with the top ten.

This sequence originates from an older woman with COVID-19, enrolled during active disease. The chain links TRBV27 to TRBJ2-1, with 9 bases that match TRBD2. Sequencing was performed on peripheral blood. Here the CDR3 reads CASSLLRLAVQSSYNEQFF. CDR3 DNA: TGTGCCAGCAGTTTACTGCGACTAGCGGTTCAGAGCTCCTACAATGAGCAGTTCTTC.